Each of the 23 T cell receptor beta chains below was sequenced from the same sample in a study of CXCR3-negative and CXCR3-positive naive CD8 T cells. The study made its TRB cDNA libraries by 5' RACE, adding UMI labels. TCRdb re-called the 5' RACE reads and shows each CDR3 protein once, DNA omitted. This sample's table reports over 100,000 distinct CDR3 sequences. The specimen sequenced was naive CXCR3- CD8+ T cells from blood. Stated subset: CD45RO-CCR7+CD27+CD95- naive CD8+ T cells lacking CXCR3 (TNR3-). These TCRs come from a human donor in good health. Some clones in this sample may be carry-over from other donors' samples.

This chain links TRBV5-1 with TRBJ2-2; TCRdb's D call, TRBD2, is unchecked because there is no DNA. The germline V gene has CDR1 SGHRS and CDR2 YFSETQ. The CDR3 extends over 16 amino acids. CDR3 amino acids: CASSLQGLGNTGELFF.

The rearrangement joins TRBV20-1 to TRBJ2-3; the TCRdb call, TRBD2, lacks DNA for checking. Germline V gives CDR1 DFQATT, CDR2 SNEGSKA (reference sequence). The CDR3 runs to 17 residues. CDR3 region: CSAATSGGASVTDTQYF.

Here the CDR3 reads CASSTYAGELFF. This rearrangement joins TRBV12-3 or TRBV12-4 to TRBJ2-2. CDR3 length equals 12 residues.

V gene TRBV7-3 combines with J gene TRBJ2-4; the D gene TCRdb calls, TRBD1, cannot be checked with no DNA. The CDR3 is made up of 16 amino acids. Germline V gene sequence: CDR1 SGHTA, CDR2 FQGTGA. The CDR3 spells CASSTPRTLAKNIQYF. The entire variable domain, with the rest obtained from reference TRBV7-3 and TRBJ2-4, is as follows: GAGVSQTPSNKVTEKGKYVELRCDPISGHTALYWYRQSLGQGPEFLIYFQGTGAADDSGLPNDRFFAVRPEGSVSTLKIQRTERGDSAVYLCASSTPRTLAKNIQYFGAGTRLSVL.

This sequence joins TRBV19 and TRBJ1-2. This CDR3 has 14 residues. The V gene's germline CDR1 is LNHDA and CDR2 SQIVND (reference sequence). CDR3 in amino acids: CASDNTAWSYGYTF.

The chain uses TRBV21-1 and TRBJ1-2. TRBV21-1 is flagged as a pseudogene. CDR3 size: 11 residues. CDR3 protein: CASSSDYGYTF.

The V call is TRBV12-3 or TRBV12-4, the J call TRBJ1-5; the TCRdb call, TRBD1, lacks DNA for checking. The CDR3 extends over 16 amino acids. CDR3: CASSRDREGGDLPQHF.

The rearrangement uses TRBV10-2 and TRBJ2-7. The CDR3 spans 14 residues. The germline V gene encodes CDR1 WSHSY and CDR2 SAAADI. The chain's CDR3 is CASSEGGNSYEQYF.

The rearrangement uses TRBV29-1 and TRBJ1-6; TCRdb returns TRBD1, unconfirmable since there is no DNA. Germline lookup yields CDR1 SQVTM and CDR2 ANQGSEA. The CDR3 is 14 amino acids. The CDR3: CSAWSGQTNSPLHF. Combining the CDR3 with reference TRBV29-1 and TRBJ1-6 gives the whole variable domain SAVISQKPSRDICQRGTSLTIQCQVDSQVTMMFWYRQQPGQSLTLIATANQGSEATYESGFVIDKFPISRPNLTFSTLTVSNMSPEDSSIYLCSAWSGQTNSPLHFGNGTRLTVT.

The V gene is TRBV7-3, the J gene TRBJ2-3; TCRdb reports TRBD2, a call that lacks DNA to check it against. CDR3 size: 19 residues. CDR1 and CDR2 (germline): SGHTA, FQGTGA. CDR3 loop: CASSLYASGLAGLADTQYF.

V is TRBV4-2 and J is TRBJ2-1; without DNA, the TCRdb call of TRBD2 cannot be checked. The CDR3 has 16 amino acids. CDR1 and CDR2 from the germline V gene are LGHNA and YNFKEQ. The CDR3 reads CASSQDFSGRVNEQFF.

The chain joins TRBV3-1 to TRBJ1-1; TCRdb proposes TRBD1, but this gene call is untestable without DNA. Germline-derived CDR1 and CDR2 are LGHDT and YNNKEL (reference sequence). There are 17 residues in the CDR3. CDR3 residues: CASSPEFPGTGISEAFF.

The rearrangement uses TRBV4-1 and TRBJ2-1; the TCRdb call, TRBD1, lacks DNA for checking. CDR1 is MGHRA and CDR2 is YSYEKL in the germline V gene. The CDR3 has 18 amino acids. CDR3 in amino acids: CASSQEGEGVVPYNEQFF.

This rearrangement joins TRBV10-3 to TRBJ2-7; TCRdb lists TRBD2, though no DNA is available to test this call. Germline CDR1 and CDR2: ENHRY and SYGVKD. CDR3 size: 14 residues. CDR3 sequence: CAISGDGSSYEQYF.

The chain uses TRBV28 and TRBJ2-3; TCRdb proposes TRBD1, but this gene call is untestable without DNA. From germline, CDR1 is MDHEN and CDR2 SYDVKM. The CDR3 is made up of 15 amino acids. CDR3: CATASVRDIADTQYF.

The chain joins TRBV27 to TRBJ2-5; there is no DNA to check the TCRdb D call of TRBD1. The germline V gene has CDR1 MNHEY and CDR2 SMNVEV (reference sequence). The CDR3 runs to 14 residues. CDR3: CASSWGFLRETQYF.

The chain is built from TRBV27 and TRBJ2-1; TCRdb lists TRBD2, though no DNA is available to test this call. Germline V lookup: CDR1 MNHEY, CDR2 SMNVEV (reference sequence). This CDR3 region has 16 residues. CDR3 in amino acids: CASSILAPSSYNEQFF.

This chain uses TRBV2 with TRBJ2-1; the TCRdb D gene call, TRBD2, has no DNA to confirm it. The CDR3 is made up of 17 amino acids. CDR1 and CDR2 from the germline V gene are SNHLY and FYNNEI. This CDR3 is CATFRVHEGRMRNEQFF.

The rearrangement joins TRBV15 to TRBJ2-1. The V gene's germline CDR1 is LNHNV and CDR2 YYDKDF (reference sequence). CDR3 length equals 13 residues. The CDR3 sequence: CATSRDRTNPQFF.

This sequence joins TRBV5-1 and TRBJ2-3; TCRdb's D call, TRBD1, is unchecked because there is no DNA. This CDR3 region has 16 residues. Germline CDR1 reads SGHRS; CDR2 reads YFSETQ. The CDR3 sequence: CASSPATVGTTDTQYF.

The chain uses TRBV12-3 or TRBV12-4 and TRBJ2-1; TCRdb picks TRBD2, but there is no DNA to check that call. CDR3 length: 16 residues. The chain's CDR3 is CASNRKSGGPYNEQFF.

The CDR3 reads CSARTSGAYEQYF. This chain connects TRBV20-1 to TRBJ2-7; the TCRdb D gene call, TRBD2, has no DNA to confirm it. Germline loops: CDR1 DFQATT, CDR2 SNEGSKA (reference sequence). The CDR3 is made up of 13 amino acids.

The chain combines TRBV28 with TRBJ2-1; the D call of TRBD1 rests on TCRdb alone, since no DNA is present to check it. CDR1 is MDHEN, CDR2 SYDVKM, per germline. The CDR3 covers 15 residues. The CDR3 spells CASSHRDWDTSSKFF.